Each of the 31 T cell receptor beta chains below was sequenced from the same sample in a study of OX40 agonist ivuxolimab in advanced cancers. Only in-frame clones appear in the TCRdb table, and some are missing; sequencing was by immunoSEQ multiplex PCR. The sample has fewer than 95,000 clones; approximately 89% are singletons. The sequencing here drew on CD4+ or CD8+ T cells sorted from blood, taken in a trial of the OX40 agonist ivuxolimab. These receptors were collected from an adult with an advanced solid tumor such as melanoma, head and neck, liver or kidney cancer.

CDR3 loop: CSARVQLEAFF. CDR3 coding DNA: TGCAGTGCTAGAGTTCAGCTTGAAGCTTTCTTT. This rearrangement joins TRBV20-1 to TRBJ1-1; D not certain. CDR3 size: 11 residues. Germline CDR1 DFQATT, CDR2 SNEGSKA (reference sequence). Trimming cost V 1 base and J 7 bases, with 7 bases left between them.

Here the CDR3 reads CASSLVGDEQYF. The CDR3 DNA is TGTGCCAGCAGCTTAGTAGGGGACGAGCAGTACTTC. The chain uses TRBV7-9 and TRBJ2-7, with D possibly being TRBD1 (5 bases). V lost 1 base and J 5 bases, leaving 6 bases between the germline ends. The CDR3 has 12 residues. Germline loops: CDR1 SEHNR, CDR2 FQNEAQ (reference sequence).

The chain links TRBV25-1 to TRBJ2-7, with TRBD1 matching over 7 bases. CDR1 and CDR2 (germline): MGHDK, SYGVNS. After removal of 6 bases from V and 7 bases from J, the junction contained 12 bases not matched to a gene. CDR3 length: 14 residues. The CDR3 DNA sequence: TGTGCCAGCAGGGGAAGTGGCAGGGGGAATGAGCAGTACTTC. Its translation is CASRGSGRGNEQYF.

The chain joins TRBV11-3 to TRBJ2-5, with TRBD1 identical over 12 bases. The CDR3 totals 15 residues. CDR1 is SGHNT and CDR2 is YENEEA in the germline V gene. Losses at the gene ends were 3 bases for V and 7 bases for J; bases not matched to a gene: 6. The CDR3 DNA reads as TGTGCCAGCAGCTTGGAGGGACAGGGGGCGTGGACCCAGTACTTC. Its protein is CASSLEGQGAWTQYF.

The chain links TRBV19 to TRBJ2-1; no firm D call. The length of the CDR3 is 13 residues. Between the trimmed V and J ends, which lost 6 bases and 7 bases, there was a span of 13 bases. From germline, CDR1 is LNHDA and CDR2 SQIVND (reference sequence). CDR3: CASRWSGNNEQFF. The CDR3 DNA sequence: TGTGCCAGTAGATGGTCTGGAAATAATGAGCAGTTCTTC. The complete variable domain, with remaining parts taken from reference TRBV19 and TRBJ2-1, reads DGGITQSPKYLFRKEGQNVTLSCEQNLNHDAMYWYRQDPGQGLRLIYYSQIVNDFQKGDIAEGYSVSREKKESFPLTVTSAQKNPTAFYLCASRWSGNNEQFFGPGTRLTVL.

J is TRBJ2-3 and V is TRBV5-4, with 7 bases matching TRBD2. Germline CDR1 reads SGHNT; CDR2 reads YYREEE (reference sequence). This CDR3 has 15 residues. With 6 bases clipped from V and 4 bases from J, the junction kept 11 bases outside the gene matches. The CDR3 is CASTERRESADTQYF. DNA of the CDR3: TGTGCCAGCACCGAGCGGCGGGAGTCCGCAGATACGCAGTATTTT.

The chain combines TRBV5-1 with TRBJ1-1; 7 bases align to TRBD1. Germline-derived CDR1 and CDR2 are SGHRS and YFSETQ. With 4 bases clipped from V and 4 bases from J, the junction kept 13 bases outside the gene matches. The CDR3 contains 16 residues. The CDR3 sequence: CASSPPRQGTGTEAFF. As DNA, the CDR3 is TGCGCCAGCAGCCCCCCCCGACAGGGAACGGGCACTGAAGCTTTCTTT.

This chain uses TRBV25-1 with TRBJ2-1; tentatively, D is TRBD1 (6 bases). The CDR3 contains 14 residues. Germline V gene data show CDR1 as MGHDK and CDR2 as SYGVNS. V lost 1 base to trimming and J lost 9 bases, with 13 bases between them. In DNA form, the CDR3 reads TGTGCCAGCAGTGAATGGGGGCGGCGGGTTGAGCAGTTCTTC. Its translation is CASSEWGRRVEQFF.

The chain has TRBV7-3 and TRBJ2-1; TRBD2 agrees at 9 bases. CDR1 SGHTA and CDR2 FQGTGA come from the germline V gene. J was trimmed by 4 bases and V by 6 bases; bases with no gene match: 10. The CDR3 covers 16 residues. The chain's CDR3 is CASRYIAGVVYNEQFF. The CDR3 DNA sequence: TGTGCCAGCAGGTATATAGCGGGGGTCGTGTACAATGAGCAGTTCTTC.

The table lists this clone with a count of one. The chain joins TRBV6-6 to TRBJ2-1; 7 bases fit TRBD2. The CDR3 runs 14 residues. V dropped 6 bases and J dropped 5; count of bases not matched to a gene: 7. Looked up from germline, CDR1 is MNHNY and CDR2 is SVGAGI (reference sequence). The CDR3 nucleotides are TGTGCCAGCAGCCAGAGCGGGGATAACAATGAGCAGTTCTTC. It codes for CASSQSGDNNEQFF.

The chain couples TRBV7-3 to TRBJ2-3; TRBD2 aligns across 8 bases. Germline values: CDR1 SGHTA, CDR2 FQGTGA. V gave up 5 bases and J gave up 1 base; unmatched junction bases: 5. This CDR3 has 15 residues. DNA for the CDR3: TGTGCCAGCAGCGATCTAGCGGGCCGCACAGATACGCAGTATTTT. Protein product: CASSDLAGRTDTQYF.

This rearrangement joins TRBV11-2 to TRBJ2-1; TRBD2 might be the D (5 bases). The CDR3 is 16 residues long. V shed 5 bases and J shed 10 bases, with 24 bases lying between them. The germline V gene has CDR1 SGHAT and CDR2 FQNNGV. The CDR3: CASSPLSLGILEEQFF. As DNA, the CDR3 is TGTGCCAGCAGCCCCCTCTCCCTCGGGATTTTAGAGGAGCAGTTCTTC.

The rearrangement joins TRBV28 to TRBJ2-2, with TRBD2 matching 15 bases. Germline V CDR1 and CDR2: MDHEN, SYDVKM. V trimming: 4 bases; J trimming: 5 bases; junction bases outside the gene matches: 2. This CDR3 contains 16 residues. The CDR3 spells CASSSGLAGGTGELFF. CDR3 coding DNA: TGTGCCAGCAGTTCGGGACTAGCGGGAGGTACCGGGGAGCTGTTTTTT.

V usage is TRBV30 and J usage is TRBJ2-5; D remains ambiguous. This CDR3 contains 13 residues. Trimming left V 3 bases short and J 5 bases short, with 13 bases between. Germline V gene lookup returns CDR1 GTSNPN and CDR2 SVGIG (reference sequence). This chain's CDR3 is CAWRRLGVETQYF. CDR3 DNA sequence: TGTGCCTGGAGGCGCCTGGGCGTGGAGACCCAGTACTTC.

The rearrangement uses TRBV9 and TRBJ2-3; perhaps TRBD1 as D (6 bases). This CDR3 contains 14 residues. The germline V and J ends were trimmed by 2 bases and 2 bases, with 9 bases remaining between them. The germline gives CDR1 SGDLS, CDR2 YYNGEE. For the CDR3, the DNA is TGTGCCAGCAGCGTCAGGGGCTCCACAGATACGCAGTATTTT. It yields the protein CASSVRGSTDTQYF.

The chain links TRBV10-3 to TRBJ2-7, with 8 bases matching TRBD1. The length of the CDR3 is 14 residues. Unmatched junction bases numbered 6, after V lost 3 bases and J lost 5 bases. Germline assignment: CDR1 ENHRY and CDR2 SYGVKD. The CDR3 DNA follows: TGTGCCATCAGTGACAGGACAGGGACCCACGAGCAGTACTTC. Translated, it gives CAISDRTGTHEQYF.

The CDR3 DNA sequence: TGTGCCAGTAGTTCGACTAGCGGAGGCTCCTACGAGCAGTACTTC. Protein: CASSSTSGGSYEQYF. The chain carries TRBV19 and TRBJ2-7; 9 positions agree with TRBD2. Germline CDR1 LNHDA, CDR2 SQIVND (reference sequence). The junction had 5 bases not matched to a gene; V was cut back by 5 bases and J by 0 bases. CDR3 length: 15 residues.

The chain links TRBV6-5 to TRBJ1-2, with D unclear. This CDR3 has 14 residues. Germline V gene data show CDR1 as MNHEY and CDR2 as SVGAGI. V lost 0 bases, J lost 4 bases, and 9 bases lay in between. CDR3 loop: CASSYSISPYGYTF. In nucleotides, the CDR3 is TGTGCCAGCAGTTACTCGATCTCTCCCTATGGCTACACCTTC.

Regarding this clone: In the same sample, other DNA sequences code for this CDR3. The gene calls are TRBV7-8 and TRBJ2-2, with D maybe TRBD1 (7 bases). V was trimmed by 1 base and J by 0 bases, leaving 21 bases between them. This CDR3 is built from 20 residues. CDR1 SGHVS and CDR2 FQNEAQ come from the germline V gene. CDR3 protein: CASSLGQGVRASANTGELFF. The CDR3 DNA follows: TGTGCCAGCAGCTTAGGTCAGGGGGTTCGGGCTAGCGCGAACACCGGGGAGCTGTTTTTT.

This clone was seen once. The J gene is TRBJ2-3, the V gene TRBV19, with D maybe TRBD1 (5 bases). V lost 7 bases to trimming and J lost 4 bases, with 15 bases between them. Germline lookup yields CDR1 LNHDA and CDR2 SQIVND (reference sequence). The CDR3 covers 14 residues. CDR3 in amino acids: CASTPTGPADTQYF. CDR3 nucleotide sequence: TGTGCCAGTACCCCCACAGGTCCGGCAGATACGCAGTATTTT.

The chain joins TRBV11-3 to TRBJ2-6, with TRBD1 matching over 8 bases. CDR1 is SGHNT and CDR2 is YENEEA in the germline V gene. Trimming cost V 8 bases and J 1 base; bases outside gene matches: 10. CDR3 length: 17 amino acids. As DNA, the CDR3 is TGTGCCAGCGGTGAAGACAGGGGTCGGTCTGGGGCCAACGTCCTGACTTTC. Translated, it gives CASGEDRGRSGANVLTF.

The chain has TRBV6-6 and TRBJ2-7; the D gene could be TRBD1 or TRBD2 (5 bases each). The ends were cut back, 3 bases at V and 3 bases at J, with 15 bases in the middle. Germline V gives CDR1 MNHNY, CDR2 SVGAGI (reference sequence). This CDR3 contains 15 residues. CDR3 sequence reads: CASSYEGNSDYEQYF. The CDR3 DNA sequence: TGTGCCAGCAGTTATGAGGGGAACTCTGACTACGAGCAGTACTTC.

V gene TRBV7-9 combines with J gene TRBJ2-1, with 13 bases aligning to TRBD2. Germline V gene sequence: CDR1 SEHNR, CDR2 FQNEAQ (reference sequence). The CDR3 runs to 16 residues. J gave up 5 bases and V 5 bases, and 6 bases lay outside the gene matches. CDR3 sequence reads: CASSPPGTSGNNEQFF. The CDR3 DNA sequence: TGTGCCAGCAGCCCCCCCGGGACTAGCGGGAACAATGAGCAGTTCTTC.

The chain couples TRBV19 to TRBJ2-5; 9 bases are shared with TRBD2. V lost 7 bases, J lost 4 bases, and 13 bases stayed unmatched. Looked up from germline, CDR1 is LNHDA and CDR2 is SQIVND (reference sequence). The CDR3 spans 16 residues. For the CDR3, the DNA is TGTGCCAGTACCCTGAATAGCGGGAGAACTCGAGAGACCCAGTACTTC. The encoded protein is CASTLNSGRTRETQYF.

V usage is TRBV7-2 and J usage is TRBJ2-1, with D possibly matching TRBD1 (7 bases). With 5 bases removed from V and 6 bases from J, the gap between germline ends came to 23 bases. The germline V gene has CDR1 SGHTA and CDR2 FQGNSA. This CDR3 has 17 amino acids. In DNA, the CDR3 is TGTGCCAGCAGCCTCCGGAGCCAGGGGGACGGGGGCAATGAGCAGTTCTTC. Its protein product is CASSLRSQGDGGNEQFF.

The rearrangement links TRBV11-1 to TRBJ2-7, with TRBD2 matching 11 bases. V was pared by 5 bases and J by 1 base, with 4 bases of the junction left unmatched. The CDR3 has 15 amino acids. Germline V gene data show CDR1 as SGHAT and CDR2 as FQDESV (reference sequence). The CDR3 DNA reads TGTGCCAGCAGCCGGCTAGCGGGAGGATCCTACGAGCAGTACTTC. Protein sequence: CASSRLAGGSYEQYF.

The chain has TRBV11-3 and TRBJ1-1, with D possibly matching TRBD1 (5 bases). The CDR3 length is 13 residues. Germline lookup yields CDR1 SGHNT and CDR2 YENEEA. Trimming stripped 5 bases from V and 7 bases from J, with 14 bases between. The CDR3, as DNA: TGTGCCAGCAGCCGCGTCGGGGCAATTGAAGCTTTCTTT. This sequence encodes CASSRVGAIEAFF.

The CDR3 spells CASSPPGQGQTGANVLTF. CDR3 DNA sequence: TGTGCCAGCTCACCACCGGGACAGGGTCAAACTGGGGCCAACGTCCTGACTTTC. The chain links TRBV18 to TRBJ2-6; 9 nucleotides align to TRBD1. This CDR3 is built from 18 residues. V was pared by 0 bases and J by 2 bases, with 5 bases of the junction left unmatched. Germline lookup yields CDR1 KGHSH and CDR2 LQKENI.

The rearrangement links TRBV4-2 to TRBJ2-3; maybe TRBD2 (6 bases). V gave up 2 bases and J gave up 2 bases, with 11 bases separating them. The CDR3 is 15 amino acids. The V gene's germline CDR1 is LGHNA and CDR2 YNFKEQ. CDR3: CASSQWGDFTDTQYF. CDR3 sequence (DNA): TGTGCCAGCAGCCAATGGGGGGACTTCACAGATACGCAGTATTTT.

J is TRBJ2-7 and V is TRBV5-6; 8 bases map to TRBD2. V was clipped by 0 bases and J by 1 base; unmatched bases: 9. The CDR3 is 17 amino acids. Per the germline V gene, CDR1 is SGHDT and CDR2 is YYEEEE. This CDR3 reads CASSLANGRVLSYEQYF. For the CDR3, the DNA is TGTGCCAGCAGCTTGGCCAACGGGAGGGTCCTTTCCTACGAGCAGTACTTC.

The chain links TRBV11-3 to TRBJ2-2, with 7 bases that match TRBD1. The trim removed 5 bases at V and 9 bases at J, leaving 12 bases unmatched. Germline assignment: CDR1 SGHNT and CDR2 YENEEA. The CDR3 consists of 15 residues. CDR3 residues: CASSMRGGLIRELFF. The CDR3 region has the DNA TGTGCCAGCAGCATGAGAGGGGGCCTTATCAGGGAGCTGTTTTTT.